This is a list of T cell receptor beta chains from one sample in a study of T cell responses to AZD1222 COVID-19 vaccine. Clones were sequenced by immunoSEQ multiplex PCR, and TCRdb holds only the in-frame ones, with some missing. The sample holds about 69,000 clones, 80% seen once. Specimen: peripheral blood, collected 28 days after the second AZD1222 dose. These receptors originate from an adult who received the AZD1222 COVID-19 vaccine. The CDR3 runs from the conserved cysteine through the conserved F or W. D genes are given only for firm matches. Clone size appears in some rows only: once, few, many, or a class for an expanded clone.

>.|TRBD1|TRBJ1-2|TRBV19
TGTGCCAGTAAACCGGGACAGGGACCTAGAAACTATGGCTACACCTTC
CASKPGQGPRNYGYTF
>.|.|TRBJ1-2|TRBV19
TGTGCCAGTAGTATAGATCGGCAGGGTTTGGCTGGCTACACCTTC
CASSIDRQGLAGYTF
>.|.|TRBJ2-2|TRBV3-1/TRBV3-2
TGTGCCAGCAGCCACGCGGGCGGCGGGGAGCTGTTTTTT
CASSHAGGGELFF
>.|TRBD2|TRBJ2-5|TRBV19
TGTGCCAGTAGTCCCTCGTCGTTAGCGGGGGGGACGACCCAGTACTTC
CASSPSSLAGGTTQYF
>.|TRBD2|TRBJ2-7|TRBV7-2
TGTGCCAGCAGCGTGGAGCGGGGAGGCGAGCAGTACTTC
CASSVERGGEQYF
>.|TRBD2|TRBJ2-2|TRBV5-1
TGCGCCAGCAGCTTGGTAGCGGGGGGCGCCGGGGAGCTGTTTTTT
CASSLVAGGAGELFF
>.|.|TRBJ2-1|TRBV7-2
TGTGCCAGCAGTTCTTTGGCGGATGAGCAGTTCTTC
CASSSLADEQFF
>few|TRBD1|TRBJ1-1|TRBV2
TGTGCCAGCAGGATGACAGGGCCTGGAAACACTGAAGCTTTCTTT
CASRMTGPGNTEAFF
>.|.|TRBJ2-5|TRBV2
TGTGCCAGCAGCCTCGGGGTAGGGTGGCAAGAGACCCAGTACTTC
CASSLGVGWQETQYF
>.|TRBD1|TRBJ2-5|TRBV7-9
TGTGCCAGCAGCCCCGCCTCCGGGACAGGGATAGAGACCCAGTACTTC
CASSPASGTGIETQYF
>.|TRBD1|TRBJ1-3|TRBV18
TGTGCCAGCTCACCGTCAGGGGGCGTAGGAAACACCATATATTTT
CASSPSGGVGNTIYF
>few|.|TRBJ1-3|TRBV2
TGTGCCAGCACCCCGATGGTTATAAGCTCTGGAAACACCATATATTTT
CASTPMVISSGNTIYF
>once|.|TRBJ1-1|TRBV29-1
TGCAGCGCTCGGACAGTGAACACTGAAGCTTTCTTT
CSARTVNTEAFF
>.|.|TRBJ2-4|TRBV28
TGTGCCAGCAGTCCCTCCCTGGGCGGAAACATTCAGTACTTC
CASSPSLGGNIQYF
>.|TRBD1|TRBJ1-6|TRBV7-9
TGTGCCAGCAGCTTACAGGGACAGCGAAATTCACCCCTCCACTTT
CASSLQGQRNSPLHF
>few|.|TRBJ1-1|TRBV25-1
TGTGCCAGCAGTTATGATGGGTCGGGCACTGAAGCTTTCTTT
CASSYDGSGTEAFF
>.|.|TRBJ1-2|TRBV6-2/TRBV6-3
TGTGCCAGCAGTCCAGGACCGGACTATGGCTACACCTTC
CASSPGPDYGYTF
>.|TRBD2|TRBJ2-3|TRBV6-5
TGTGCCAGCAGTTACGGGAGGGCAGATACGCAGTATTTT
CASSYGRADTQYF
>.|.|TRBJ1-6|TRBV18
TGTGCCAGCTCACTGAGGGATTCACCCCTCCACTTT
CASSLRDSPLHF
>once|TRBD1|TRBJ2-7|TRBV5-1
TGCGCCAGCAGCTCCGGGACAGGGGGATACGAGCAGTACTTC
CASSSGTGGYEQYF
>.|TRBD1|TRBJ2-7|TRBV7-2
TGTGCCAGCAGCTTACAATGGACAGGGCCCGAGCAGTACTTC
CASSLQWTGPEQYF
>.|TRBD2|TRBJ2-3|TRBV11-2
TGTGCCAGCAGCCCCCGGCTAGCGGGGGTCGCAGATACGCAGTATTTT
CASSPRLAGVADTQYF
>.|.|TRBJ2-3|TRBV29-1
TGCAGCGTTGAAGAGGTCGGAGGGAATACGCAGTATTTT
CSVEEVGGNTQYF
>.|.|TRBJ1-5|TRBV10-3
TGTGCCATCTCTGGCCATAGCAATCAGCCCCAGCATTTT
CAISGHSNQPQHF
>.|TRBD1|TRBJ2-7|TRBV19
TGTGCCAGTAGAGGGGGCGACAGGGCCTACGAGCAGTACTTC
CASRGGDRAYEQYF
>.|.|TRBJ2-3|TRBV5-4
TGTGCCAGCAGCTCCGGTTCAGGGGGCACAGATACGCAGTATTTT
CASSSGSGGTDTQYF
>.|.|TRBJ1-5|TRBV6-5
TGTGCCAGCAGTTACTCAGGTCAGCCCCAGCATTTT
CASSYSGQPQHF
>once|.|TRBJ2-7|TRBV30
TGTGCCTGGACTGCCCGGGGCTTCAGCTCCTACGAGCAGTACTTC
CAWTARGFSSYEQYF
>.|.|TRBJ2-5|TRBV5-6
TGTGCCAGCAGGAACCGGGACACACAAGAGACCCAGTACTTC
CASRNRDTQETQYF
>.|TRBD1|TRBJ1-6|TRBV10-1
TGCGCCACCAGCACAGGGGCCAATTCACCCCTCCACTTT
CATSTGANSPLHF
>once|.|TRBJ2-3|TRBV10-1
TGCGCCAGCGGAGGGACGTTGACTAGCACAGATACGCAGTATTTT
CASGGTLTSTDTQYF
>.|.|TRBJ2-1|TRBV3-1/TRBV3-2
TGTGCCAGCAGCCAGCGCAGTAACAATGAGCAGTTCTTC
CASSQRSNNEQFF
>.|TRBD2|TRBJ2-1|TRBV18
TGTGCCAGCTCACAACCTAGCGGGGCGGGGAATGAGCAGTTCTTC
CASSQPSGAGNEQFF
>once|.|TRBJ1-2|TRBV18
TGTGCCAGCTCACCCGACAGCTATGGCTACACCTTC
CASSPDSYGYTF
>.|.|TRBJ2-7|TRBV28
TGTGCCAGCAGTTCGATTCAGGGGTCCTACGAGCAGTACTTC
CASSSIQGSYEQYF
>.|TRBD1|TRBJ1-1|TRBV5-4
TGTGCCAGCAGCTGGGGGACAGAACTTGAAGCTTTCTTT
CASSWGTELEAFF
>.|TRBD1|TRBJ2-1|TRBV5-1
TGCGCCAGCAGCCCGGAGATGGGACAGGGGGCGAATGAGCAGTTCTTC
CASSPEMGQGANEQFF
>.|.|TRBJ1-2|TRBV29-1
TGCAGCGTTGAAGAGCCCGGGAGCTATGGCTACACCTTC
CSVEEPGSYGYTF
>.|.|TRBJ1-5|TRBV6-5
TGTGCCAGCAGTTACTTGGGTCCCAATCAGCCCCAGCATTTT
CASSYLGPNQPQHF
>.|TRBD2|TRBJ2-3|TRBV19
TGTGCCAGTAGTATATTTCTAGCGGGCGCCTATACGCAGTATTTT
CASSIFLAGAYTQYF
>few|.|TRBJ1-1|TRBV27
TGTGCCAGCTGGGGGGTGAACACTGAAGCTTTCTTT
CASWGVNTEAFF
>.|TRBD2|TRBJ2-3|TRBV25-1
TGTGCCAGCAGTCCCGGGACTAGCTTCGGCACAGATACGCAGTATTTT
CASSPGTSFGTDTQYF
>.|TRBD1|TRBJ2-5|TRBV30
TGTGCCTGGAATCCCCAGGGGGCTAGAGAGACCCAGTACTTC
CAWNPQGARETQYF
>once|.|TRBJ1-5|TRBV6-5
TGTGCCAGCAGTTACTCCGCCGCTAGCAATCAGCCCCAGCATTTT
CASSYSAASNQPQHF
>.|.|TRBJ1-3|TRBV7-8
TGTGCCAGCAGCTTCAACTTGGTGGGATACACCATATATTTT
CASSFNLVGYTIYF
>.|TRBD1|TRBJ1-5|TRBV5-5
TGTGCCAGCAGCTTCGCAGGGGGCGGTCAGCCCCAGCATTTT
CASSFAGGGQPQHF
>.|TRBD2|TRBJ2-2|TRBV7-2
TGTGCCAGCAGTCGGGGACGGACTAGCGCACACGGGGAGCTGTTTTTT
CASSRGRTSAHGELFF
>.|.|TRBJ2-7|TRBV11-2
TGTGCCAGCAGCACAAATAGAGCGGTTTCCTACGAGCAGTACTTC
CASSTNRAVSYEQYF
>few|TRBD1|TRBJ1-1|TRBV6-5
TGTGCCAGCAGTAACTTCGACAGGGCTGAAGCTTTCTTT
CASSNFDRAEAFF
>.|TRBD1|TRBJ1-2|TRBV11-1
TGTGCCAGCAGCTTAGAAGGGGGCCGATTTAACTATGGCTACACCTTC
CASSLEGGRFNYGYTF
>few|.|TRBJ1-5|TRBV11-2
TGTGCCAGCAGCGAACGGGGGGACAATAGCAATCAGCCCCAGCATTTT
CASSERGDNSNQPQHF
>few|.|TRBJ2-3|TRBV24-1
TGTGCCACCAGTGAGTGGGGCGGATTCACAGATACGCAGTATTTT
CATSEWGGFTDTQYF
>once|.|TRBJ1-2|TRBV2
TGTGCCAGCAGTCGGGGATATGGCTACACCTTC
CASSRGYGYTF
>.|.|TRBJ1-5|TRBV15
TGTGCCACCAGCAGAGTCAAGGTGAGCAATCAGCCCCAGCATTTT
CATSRVKVSNQPQHF
>.|.|TRBJ1-1|TRBV27
TGTGCCAGCAGTCCACGGACCAACACTGAAGCTTTCTTT
CASSPRTNTEAFF
>.|.|TRBJ2-3|TRBV4-1
TGCGCCAGCAGCTCGTATCGGGGAGATACGCAGTATTTT
CASSSYRGDTQYF
>.|.|TRBJ1-2|TRBV6-2/TRBV6-3
TGTGCCAGCAGTTACAATGGCACTTATGGCTACACCTTC
CASSYNGTYGYTF
>.|.|TRBJ1-2|TRBV28
TGTGCCAGCAGTCTACAGGACTATGGCTACACCTTC
CASSLQDYGYTF